These 9 T cell receptor beta chains were all obtained from the same sample, sequenced in a study of CD4+ T cells in melanoma. Sequencing used immunoSEQ multiplex PCR; TCRdb keeps in-frame clones, though not all of them. The data contain approximately 110,000 clones, about 90% of them singletons. The sequencing sample was made of peripheral blood. These receptor sequences come from a human donor with melanoma.

In its sample, this clone was seen once. V and J are TRBV19 and TRBJ2-2, with D possibly being TRBD2 (6 bases). The CDR3 contains 15 residues. Germline V gene sequence: CDR1 LNHDA, CDR2 SQIVND (reference sequence). The V gene lost 4 bases and the J gene lost 2 bases, with 11 bases spanning the gap. This CDR3 reads CASSTPGLNTGELFF. The CDR3 coding sequence is TGTGCCAGTAGTACCCCGGGACTTAACACCGGGGAGCTGTTTTTT.

J is TRBJ2-2 and V is TRBV4-3; D is possibly TRBD2 (6 bases). Trimming stripped 5 bases from V and 3 bases from J, with 10 bases between. This CDR3 has 14 residues. Germline CDR1 LGHNA, CDR2 YSLEER. CDR3 region: CASSEWGDTGELFF. The CDR3 DNA sequence: TGCGCCAGCAGCGAGTGGGGGGACACCGGGGAGCTGTTTTTT.

The V call is TRBV7-2, the J call TRBJ1-2; 8 nucleotides align to TRBD1. Trimming at V came to 2 bases and at J to 8 bases, leaving 7 bases not matched to a gene. The CDR3 covers 14 residues. Per the germline V gene, CDR1 is SGHTA and CDR2 is FQGNSA. CDR3 sequence reads: CASSLYQGARGYTF. CDR3 DNA: TGTGCCAGCAGCTTATACCAGGGGGCTCGCGGCTACACCTTC.

The chain combines TRBV28 with TRBJ1-4; 7 nucleotides align to TRBD1. Trimming cost V 3 bases and J 7 bases; bases outside gene matches: 8. The germline gives CDR1 MDHEN, CDR2 SYDVKM. This CDR3 is built from 15 residues. CDR3: CASSFPRGSSEKLFF. The CDR3 DNA reads as TGTGCCAGCAGTTTTCCCAGGGGGAGTTCTGAAAAACTGTTTTTT.

The chain carries TRBV4-2 and TRBJ1-2; D uncertain. V was trimmed by 4 bases and J by 4 bases, leaving 16 bases between them. Germline CDR1 reads LGHNA; CDR2 reads YNFKEQ. The CDR3 sequence is 15 residues long. The CDR3 region has the DNA TGTGCCAGCAGCCTAGAACTAGCGGCGGGCTATGGCTACACCTTC. It yields the protein CASSLELAAGYGYTF.

The V and J genes are TRBV28 and TRBJ2-7, with 9 bases fitting TRBD2. Germline V gene sequence: CDR1 MDHEN, CDR2 SYDVKM. With 7 bases clipped from V and 2 bases from J, the junction kept 24 bases outside the gene matches. The CDR3 consists of 20 residues. In DNA form, the CDR3 reads TGTGCCAGCACCTTGAGGGGGCGGGAGGGAACCTGGGGACTAGCCTACGAGCAGTACTTC. Protein sequence: CASTLRGREGTWGLAYEQYF.

V is TRBV5-4 and J is TRBJ2-4; weak D call: TRBD1 (6 bases). V lost 0 bases to trimming and J lost 9 bases, with 10 bases between them. CDR3 length: 13 residues. CDR1 and CDR2 from the germline V gene are SGHNT and YYREEE (reference sequence). CDR3 coding DNA: TGTGCCAGCAGCTTGGACAGGGTAGGCATTCAGTACTTC. It codes for CASSLDRVGIQYF.

The genes are TRBV5-1 and TRBJ1-1, with D unresolved. The CDR3 sequence is 13 residues long. Trimming took off 0 bases at V and 6 bases at J, with 9 bases between the two ends. The germline CDR1 and CDR2 sequences are SGHRS and YFSETQ. CDR3 region: CASSLVPVAEAFF. The CDR3 DNA is TGCGCCAGCAGCTTGGTCCCGGTCGCTGAAGCTTTCTTT. Full variable domain (rest looked up from reference TRBV5-1 and TRBJ1-1): KAGVTQTPRYLIKTRGQQVTLSCSPISGHRSVSWYQQTPGQGLQFLFEYFSETQRNKGNFPGRFSGRQFSNSRSEMNVSTLELGDSALYLCASSLVPVAEAFFGQGTRLTVV.

A few counts support this clone. J is TRBJ2-7 and V is TRBV7-9; 8 bases match TRBD2. The CDR3 covers 16 residues. CDR1 and CDR2 from the germline V gene are SEHNR and FQNEAQ (reference sequence). The J segment lost 6 bases and the V segment lost 5 bases, leaving 15 bases of the junction unmatched. CDR3 nucleotide sequence: TGTGCCAGCAGCCCGGGGCACCGGGAGGGCTATTTCGAGCAGTACTTC. Translation gives CASSPGHREGYFEQYF.